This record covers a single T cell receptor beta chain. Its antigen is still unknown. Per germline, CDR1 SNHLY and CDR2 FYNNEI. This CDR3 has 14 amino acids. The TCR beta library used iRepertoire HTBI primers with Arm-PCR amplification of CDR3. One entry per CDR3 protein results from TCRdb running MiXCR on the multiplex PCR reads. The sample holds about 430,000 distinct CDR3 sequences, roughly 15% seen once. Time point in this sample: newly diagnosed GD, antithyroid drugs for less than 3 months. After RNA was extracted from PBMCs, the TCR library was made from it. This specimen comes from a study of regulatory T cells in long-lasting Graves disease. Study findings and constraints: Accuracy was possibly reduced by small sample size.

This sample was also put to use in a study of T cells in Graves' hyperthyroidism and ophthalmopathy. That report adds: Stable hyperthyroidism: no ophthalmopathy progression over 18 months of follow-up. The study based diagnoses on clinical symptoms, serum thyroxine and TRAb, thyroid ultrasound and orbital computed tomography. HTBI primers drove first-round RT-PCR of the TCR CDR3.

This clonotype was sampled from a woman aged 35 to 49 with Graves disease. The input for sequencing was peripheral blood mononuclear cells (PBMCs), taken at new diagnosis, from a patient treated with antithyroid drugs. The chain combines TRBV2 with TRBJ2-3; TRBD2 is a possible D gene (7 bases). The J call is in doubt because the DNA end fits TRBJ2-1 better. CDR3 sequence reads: CASTRGGFSYEQFF. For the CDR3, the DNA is TGTGCCAGCACTAGGGGGGGATTCTCCTACGAGCAGTTCTTC.